The 29 T cell receptor beta chains in this list originate from one sample, sequenced in a study of blood T cell repertoires in COVID-19. Sequencing was performed with immunoSEQ multiplex PCR; in TCRdb, only in-frame clones are kept and a portion is missing. This table holds over 150,000 clones, 79% found once. Material: PBMCs or T cells enriched from blood (not recorded which). Source of these receptors: a woman in her seventies in a cohort exposed to, infected with or recovered from COVID-19 (not recorded which).

V and J are TRBV18 and TRBJ1-2; D is unclear. Trimming removed 5 bases from V and 1 base from J, with 8 bases in between. CDR3 length equals 13 residues. Per germline, CDR1 KGHSH and CDR2 LQKENI. The CDR3 DNA follows: TGTGCCAGCTCAATCCAGGATAACTATGGCTACACCTTC. It codes for CASSIQDNYGYTF.

The rearrangement uses TRBV14 and TRBJ1-3; the D gene is possibly TRBD1 (5 bases). This CDR3 is 16 amino acids long. Germline V CDR1 and CDR2: SGHDN, FVKESK. Trimming left V 4 bases short and J 0 bases short, with 13 bases between. The DNA for the CDR3 is TGTGCCAGCAGCCGGATTGAAGGGGTCTCTGGAAACACCATATATTTT. Translating gives CASSRIEGVSGNTIYF.

The chain carries TRBV4-1 and TRBJ2-7; D gene uncertain. Trimming took 1 base from V and 3 from J, leaving 13 bases between them. Germline values: CDR1 MGHRA, CDR2 YSYEKL. There are 15 residues in the CDR3. CDR3 bases: TGCGCCAGCAGCCAAGCTCCGGGTTTTAGCTACGAGCAGTACTTC. Protein: CASSQAPGFSYEQYF.

This sequence joins TRBV6-5 and TRBJ2-2, with D hard to call. CDR1 and CDR2 (germline): MNHEY, SVGAGI. The CDR3 is 16 amino acids. V lost 0 bases to trimming and J lost 5 bases, with 13 bases between them. The CDR3 spells CASSYSIASSTGELFF. CDR3 nucleotides: TGTGCCAGCAGTTACTCGATTGCTAGTTCTACCGGGGAGCTGTTTTTT.

This chain uses TRBV19 with TRBJ1-5, with TRBD1 as a possible D gene (5 bases). This CDR3 is built from 13 residues. V lost 7 bases and J lost 10, with 17 bases in between. Germline V gene lookup returns CDR1 LNHDA and CDR2 SQIVND (reference sequence). CDR3 in amino acids: CASTGATGEPQHF. Written as DNA, the CDR3 is TGTGCCAGTACTGGGGCGACGGGGGAACCCCAGCATTTT.

This chain joins TRBV4-1 and TRBJ2-3; D possibly corresponds to TRBD2 (5 bases). The CDR3 spans 14 residues. Trimming shortened V by 1 base and J by 5 bases, and 10 bases separated the two germline ends. Germline loops: CDR1 MGHRA, CDR2 YSYEKL. CDR3 sequence reads: CASSQGLGLDTQYF. The DNA for the CDR3 is TGCGCCAGCAGCCAAGGTCTAGGACTAGATACGCAGTATTTT.

The chain carries TRBV18 and TRBJ2-5; no clear D. Looked up from germline, CDR1 is KGHSH and CDR2 is LQKENI. The V end lost 3 bases, the J end lost 4 bases, and 6 bases lay between the germline ends. The CDR3 has 12 amino acids. The DNA for the CDR3 is TGTGCCAGCTCACCTCTTTTAGAGACCCAGTACTTC. The encoded protein is CASSPLLETQYF.

This chain connects TRBV27 to TRBJ1-6; tentative D call: TRBD1 (5 bases). The germline CDR1 and CDR2 sequences are MNHEY and SMNVEV (reference sequence). Trimming pared 3 bases from V and 10 bases from J, leaving 10 bases between. The CDR3 runs 13 residues. The DNA of the CDR3 is TGTGCCAGCAGTTTGGCAGGGCAATCACCCCTCCACTTT. Translation: CASSLAGQSPLHF.

V gene TRBV6-1 combines with J gene TRBJ1-1; no firm D call. V was clipped by 1 base and J by 11 bases, with 5 bases between them. CDR3 length: 10 amino acids. Germline V gene lookup returns CDR1 MNHNS and CDR2 SASEGT. The CDR3 here is CASSEEEAFF. The CDR3 DNA reads TGTGCCAGCAGTGAAGAGGAGGCTTTCTTT.

The genes are TRBV7-9 and TRBJ2-7, with a weak D call TRBD2 (6 bases). Trimming took off 5 bases at V and 0 bases at J, with 20 bases between the two ends. This CDR3 spans 17 amino acids. Germline values: CDR1 SEHNR, CDR2 FQNEAQ (reference sequence). The CDR3 region has the DNA TGTGCCAGCAGCCCCGCGCGAGGGCGGGGCTCCTCCTACGAGCAGTACTTC. The encoded protein is CASSPARGRGSSYEQYF.

This chain links TRBV7-2 with TRBJ2-5, with a possible D match to TRBD1 (5 bases). CDR1 and CDR2 from the germline V gene are SGHTA and FQGNSA. Deletions cut 3 bases from V and 1 base from J, with 9 bases between. There are 14 residues in the CDR3. Here the CDR3 DNA reads TGTGCCAGCAGCTTGAGCAGGGTCCAAGAGACCCAGTACTTC. This sequence encodes CASSLSRVQETQYF.

The CDR3 spells CASSVTGLVGNEQFF. The DNA of the CDR3 is TGTGCCAGCAGCGTTACGGGACTAGTGGGAAATGAGCAGTTCTTC. The chain recombines TRBV9 with TRBJ2-1; 8 bases map to TRBD2. The germline gives CDR1 SGDLS, CDR2 YYNGEE. With V trimmed by 2 bases and J by 7 bases, 8 bases remained unmatched. This CDR3 contains 15 residues.

V and J are TRBV10-3 and TRBJ2-7; 10 nucleotides agree with TRBD2. The CDR3 contains 15 residues. V lost 3 bases and J lost 4; bases outside the gene matches: 6. Germline CDR1 and CDR2: ENHRY and SYGVKD. For the CDR3, the DNA is TGTGCCATCAGTGAAGCTAGCGGGAGTGTTTACGAGCAGTACTTC. It encodes CAISEASGSVYEQYF.

CDR3 region: CASSGRTGGSYNSPLHF. CDR3 nucleotides: TGTGCCAGCAGCGGACGGACAGGGGGGTCCTATAATTCACCCCTCCACTTT. The chain employs TRBV14 and TRBJ1-6; the match to TRBD1 covers 10 bases. The V segment lost 5 bases and the J segment 1 base; nucleotides outside the gene matches: 5. Germline-derived CDR1 and CDR2 are SGHDN and FVKESK. The CDR3 contains 17 residues.

J is TRBJ2-2 and V is TRBV5-1, with no clear D. CDR3 length equals 16 residues. Trimming pared 1 base from V and 0 bases from J, leaving 10 bases between. Germline V gene lookup returns CDR1 SGHRS and CDR2 YFSETQ. The DNA of the CDR3 is TGCGCCAGCAGCTTGACGGTAGGAGCGAACACCGGGGAGCTGTTTTTT. It is translated as CASSLTVGANTGELFF.

This chain joins TRBV6-5 and TRBJ1-1, with 8 bases identical to TRBD1. CDR1 and CDR2 (germline): MNHEY, SVGAGI. CDR3 length equals 14 residues. Trimming cost V 6 bases and J 0 bases; bases outside gene matches: 3. CDR3 in amino acids: CASRPGQVNTEAFF. The CDR3, as DNA: TGTGCCAGCAGACCGGGACAGGTGAACACTGAAGCTTTCTTT.

The genes are TRBV6-6 and TRBJ1-2, with D tentatively TRBD1 (6 bases). CDR1 MNHNY and CDR2 SVGAGI come from the germline V gene (reference sequence). The CDR3 covers 16 residues. Deletions cut 0 bases from V and 7 bases from J, with 18 bases between. The CDR3 DNA is TGTGCCAGCAGTTACTCTCCGGGACCGGGGGGCAGTGGCTACACCTTC. Amino acids: CASSYSPGPGGSGYTF.

The V and J genes are TRBV5-1 and TRBJ1-4, with D maybe TRBD1 (5 bases). This CDR3 contains 14 residues. V lost 5 bases to trimming and J lost 7 bases, with 15 bases between them. Germline V gene sequence: CDR1 SGHRS, CDR2 YFSETQ. The CDR3 bases are TGCGCCAGCAGGGCTAAGGGGCTAGGTGAAAAACTGTTTTTT. Amino acid sequence: CASRAKGLGEKLFF. Complete variable domain (other parts from reference TRBV5-1 and TRBJ1-4): KAGVTQTPRYLIKTRGQQVTLSCSPISGHRSVSWYQQTPGQGLQFLFEYFSETQRNKGNFPGRFSGRQFSNSRSEMNVSTLELGDSALYLCASRAKGLGEKLFFGSGTQLSVL.

This clone was observed a single time. The chain couples TRBV18 to TRBJ1-2, with D maybe TRBD1 (6 bases). The CDR3 length is 15 residues. With 3 bases removed from V and 4 bases from J, the gap between germline ends came to 15 bases. Germline V gene sequence: CDR1 KGHSH, CDR2 LQKENI. This CDR3 reads CASSPGAGVGYGYTF. As DNA, the CDR3 is TGTGCCAGCTCACCGGGTGCAGGGGTAGGCTATGGCTACACCTTC. The full variable domain, with the rest looked up from reference TRBV18 and TRBJ1-2, is NAGVMQNPRHLVRRRGQEARLRCSPMKGHSHVYWYRQLPEEGLKFMVYLQKENIIDESGMPKERFSAEFPKEGPSILRIQQVVRGDSAAYFCASSPGAGVGYGYTFGSGTRLTVV.

The rearrangement joins TRBV10-3 to TRBJ2-3, with 7 bases lining up with TRBD1. This CDR3 comprises 17 residues. CDR1 and CDR2 (germline): ENHRY, SYGVKD. Trimming removed 0 bases from V and 1 base from J; junction bases left unmatched: 7. The CDR3 region is CAISESTGMSGTDTQYF. The CDR3 DNA sequence: TGTGCCATCAGTGAGTCGACAGGGATGAGTGGCACAGATACGCAGTATTTT.

This chain links TRBV4-1 with TRBJ1-5, with TRBD1 identical over 7 bases. After removal of 5 bases from V and 3 bases from J, the junction contained 4 bases not matched to a gene. Germline-derived CDR1 and CDR2 are MGHRA and YSYEKL. The CDR3 sequence is 14 residues long. In DNA form, the CDR3 reads TGCGCCAGCAGCATGACAGGGATCAATCAGCCCCAGCATTTT. It is translated as CASSMTGINQPQHF.

The CDR3 region is CASRPGQGYGYTF. The CDR3 DNA follows: TGTGCCAGCAGACCGGGACAGGGGTATGGCTACACCTTC. V is TRBV2 and J is TRBJ1-2; TRBD1 aligns across 10 bases. The V gene's germline CDR1 is SNHLY and CDR2 FYNNEI. This CDR3 comprises 13 residues. V dropped 6 bases and J dropped 5; count of bases not matched to a gene: 3.

The chain combines TRBV19 with TRBJ2-1, with 7 bases identical to TRBD2. The V gene end was trimmed by 6 bases and the J gene end by 9 bases; junction bases not matched to a gene: 14. Germline CDR1 reads LNHDA; CDR2 reads SQIVND (reference sequence). The CDR3 sequence is 15 residues long. As DNA, the CDR3 is TGTGCCAGTAGACAACTGACCCGGGGGGTGGGTGAGCAGTTCTTC. It codes for CASRQLTRGVGEQFF.

The chain joins TRBV7-6 to TRBJ2-7, with 9 bases that match TRBD2. Germline V lookup: CDR1 SGHVS, CDR2 FNYEAQ. This CDR3 spans 17 amino acids. The trim removed 5 bases at V and 2 bases at J, leaving 13 bases unmatched. The CDR3 spells CASSPLEGGGRAYEQYF. DNA for the CDR3: TGTGCCAGCAGCCCACTAGAGGGGGGCGGGAGGGCCTACGAGCAGTACTTC.

The chain recombines TRBV5-4 with TRBJ2-3; 10 nucleotides align to TRBD1. After removal of 4 bases from V and 5 bases from J, the junction contained 7 bases not matched to a gene. This CDR3 is 15 amino acids long. Germline V gene sequence: CDR1 SGHNT, CDR2 YYREEE (reference sequence). The CDR3 region has the DNA TGTGCCAGCAGCCAAGGGACAGGGGAAGTAGATACGCAGTATTTT. Residues: CASSQGTGEVDTQYF.

The CDR3 reads CASSGQRQPQHF. The DNA of the CDR3 is TGTGCCAGCAGTGGACAGCGACAGCCCCAGCATTTT. The chain recombines TRBV28 with TRBJ1-5; tentative D call: TRBD1 (6 bases). The CDR3 runs to 12 residues. CDR1 is MDHEN and CDR2 is SYDVKM in the germline V gene. V was shortened by 5 bases and J by 7 bases, with 9 bases between the two germline ends. The full variable domain, completed using reference TRBV28 and TRBJ1-5, is DVKVTQSSRYLVKRTGEKVFLECVQDMDHENMFWYRQDPGLGLRLIYFSYDVKMKEKGDIPEGYSVSREKKERFSLILESASTNQTSMYLCASSGQRQPQHFGDGTRLSIL.

The rearrangement joins TRBV2 to TRBJ2-5, with D perhaps TRBD2 (5 bases). The CDR3 is 11 residues long. Germline CDR1 is SNHLY and CDR2 is FYNNEI. The ends were cut back, 7 bases at V and 7 bases at J, with 10 bases in the middle. In DNA, the CDR3 is TGTGCCAGCACCGACGCGGGGACCCAGTACTTC. Protein sequence: CASTDAGTQYF. Drawing the rest from reference TRBV2 and TRBJ2-5, the complete variable domain is EPEVTQTPSHQVTQMGQEVILRCVPISNHLYFYWYRQILGQKVEFLVSFYNNEISEKSEIFDDQFSVERPDGSNFTLKIRSTKLEDSAMYFCASTDAGTQYFGPGTRLLVL.

This rearrangement joins TRBV3-1 (or the pseudogene TRBV3-2) to TRBJ2-2, with D possibly matching TRBD1 (5 bases). The length of the CDR3 is 14 residues. Germline assignment: CDR1 LGHDT and CDR2 YNNKEL (reference sequence). V lost 2 bases and J lost 5, with 9 bases in between. CDR3 protein: CASSQSGLTGELFF. The CDR3 DNA sequence: TGTGCCAGCAGCCAATCAGGGTTGACCGGGGAGCTGTTTTTT.

The V and J genes are TRBV5-4 and TRBJ2-7, with 9 positions matching TRBD2. V lost 6 bases, J lost 3 bases, and 13 bases stayed unmatched. The CDR3 runs 16 residues. CDR1 is SGHNT and CDR2 is YYREEE in the germline V gene (reference sequence). The CDR3 nucleotides read TGTGCCAGCACCCCCTGGCCGGGACTAGCAGACTACGAGCAGTACTTC. Protein sequence: CASTPWPGLADYEQYF.